Listed below are T cell receptor beta chains from one sample, sequenced in a study of naive and memory T cell subsets. In TCRdb, the UMI-ligation and nested PCR reads were re-called with MiXCR into one record per CDR3 protein. The sample has 90,000 to 120,000 distinct CDR3 sequences; 14% are singletons. Sequenced: naive CD8+ T cells from blood. All receptors derive from a human donor in good health. CDR3s include the opening cysteine and the closing phenylalanine or tryptophan. D genes are given only for firm matches. The size entry is marked missing in some rows and otherwise reads once, few, many or a size class.

V,size,D,J,CDR3,DNA
TRBV28,.,TRBD2,TRBJ2-1,CASSSPGGGNHNEQFF,TGTGCCAGCAGTTCACCCGGGGGGGGGAATCACAATGAGCAGTTCTTC
TRBV12-5,.,.,TRBJ1-1,CASGATAPAGGNTEAFF,TGTGCTAGTGGGGCGACAGCGCCTGCGGGCGGGAACACTGAAGCTTTCTTT
TRBV6-1,.,.,TRBJ2-3,CASSRQGVSDTQYF,TGTGCCAGCAGCAGGCAGGGCGTCTCAGATACGCAGTATTTT
TRBV20-1,few,.,TRBJ2-2,CSAGLPNTGELFF,TGCAGTGCGGGACTCCCGAACACCGGGGAGCTGTTTTTT
TRBV20-1,few,.,TRBJ1-3,CRDGQPSSGNTIYF,TGCAGAGATGGACAGCCGAGCTCTGGAAACACCATATATTTT
TRBV19,.,TRBD1,TRBJ1-6,CASSWGTGGESPLHF,TGTGCCAGCTCCTGGGGGACAGGGGGGGAATCACCCCTCCACTTT
TRBV2,few,TRBD2,TRBJ2-1,CASSERGSSYNEQFF,TGTGCCAGCAGTGAACGCGGGAGCTCCTACAATGAGCAGTTCTTC
TRBV10-3,.,TRBD1,TRBJ1-5,CAISESGTGSNQPQHF,TGTGCCATCAGTGAATCGGGGACAGGGAGCAATCAGCCCCAGCATTTT
TRBV24-1,few,.,TRBJ2-3,CATSDLALQGPEDTQYF,TGTGCCACCAGTGATTTGGCTTTGCAGGGCCCCGAGGATACGCAGTATTTT
TRBV7-9,few,.,TRBJ2-5,CASSLAQPRETQYF,TGTGCCAGCAGCTTAGCGCAGCCGAGAGAGACCCAGTACTTC
TRBV7-8,many,TRBD1,TRBJ2-1,CASSTGTAYNEQFF,TGTGCCAGCAGCACCGGGACAGCCTACAATGAGCAGTTCTTC
TRBV12-5,few,TRBD2,TRBJ2-1,CASGPGTSGYEQFF,TGTGCTAGTGGTCCCGGGACTAGCGGCTATGAGCAGTTCTTC
TRBV28,.,.,TRBJ2-7,CASSLLDREQYF,TGTGCCAGCAGTTTACTCGATCGCGAGCAGTACTTC
TRBV7-2,.,.,TRBJ1-5,CASSLGMVPGRLDSNQPQHF,TGTGCCAGCAGCTTAGGGATGGTACCTGGACGGCTCGATAGCAATCAGCCCCAGCATTTT
TRBV27,few,.,TRBJ2-1,CASSLVPTTYNEQFF,TGTGCCAGCAGTTTAGTCCCCACTACCTACAATGAGCAGTTCTTC
TRBV9,.,.,TRBJ1-1,CASSVAGSTEAFF,TGTGCCAGCAGCGTCGCAGGGAGCACTGAAGCTTTCTTT
TRBV4-2,few,.,TRBJ2-1,CASSQDGGTSSEQFF,TGTGCCAGCAGCCAAGATGGGGGGACCAGCAGTGAGCAGTTCTTC
TRBV7-9,few,TRBD2,TRBJ2-1,CASSFQAGGPNEQFF,TGTGCCAGCAGCTTTCAAGCGGGAGGGCCTAATGAGCAGTTCTTC
TRBV19,.,.,TRBJ2-1,CASSIGTINEQFF,TGTGCCAGTAGTATAGGGACTATCAATGAGCAGTTCTTC
TRBV14,.,.,TRBJ1-2,CASSQVSIYGYTF,TGTGCCAGCAGCCAAGTTTCTATATATGGCTACACCTTC
TRBV5-6,.,TRBD2,TRBJ2-5,CASRQIAGKAETQYF,TGTGCCAGCAGACAGATAGCGGGGAAGGCGGAGACCCAGTACTTC
TRBV11-2,many,TRBD2,TRBJ2-3,CASSLTGLAGYQDTQYF,TGTGCCAGCAGCTTGACAGGACTAGCGGGTTACCAAGATACGCAGTATTTT
TRBV30,many,.,TRBJ1-5,CAWSVGQPQHF,TGTGCCTGGAGTGTTGGTCAGCCCCAGCATTTT
TRBV3-1,.,TRBD1,TRBJ2-1,CASSQAFPGQAGGNEQFF,TGTGCCAGCAGCCAAGCTTTCCCGGGACAGGCTGGGGGAAATGAGCAGTTCTTC
TRBV7-9,.,TRBD2,TRBJ2-2,CASSYVVVAGGANTGELFF,TGTGCCAGCAGCTACGTCGTTGTTGCGGGGGGGGCGAACACCGGGGAGCTGTTTTTT
TRBV12-3/TRBV12-4,.,.,TRBJ1-1,CASNLLGDTEAFF,TGTGCCAGCAACCTACTGGGGGACACTGAAGCTTTCTTT
TRBV28,few,TRBD2,TRBJ2-7,CASTAGEGYEQYF,TGTGCCAGTACAGCGGGGGAGGGATACGAGCAGTACTTC